This is a list of T cell receptor beta chains from one sample in a study of blood T cell repertoires in COVID-19. This table comes from immunoSEQ multiplex PCR, and its TCRdb copy is limited to in-frame clones, with some not included. Counted here are 150,000 to 200,000 clones, about four fifths occurring once; the ten biggest clones make up around 5.4%. The sequenced sample consisted of peripheral blood. The receptor set was obtained from a woman in her 40s with COVID-19, enrolled during active disease. CDR3s include the opening cysteine and the closing phenylalanine or tryptophan. D genes are given only for firm matches. Clone size appears in some rows only: once, few, many, or a class for an expanded clone.

TGTGCCAGCTCACTGTACCAGGACGAGCAGTACTTC	CASSLYQDEQYF	-	-	TRBV18	TRBJ2-7
TGTGCCAGCAGTGGTGGGACAGGAAATACCCTCTCTGGGGCCAACGTCCTGACTTTC	CASSGGTGNTLSGANVLTF	-	TRBD1	TRBV2	TRBJ2-6
TGTGCCACCCAGGCTTCTGGGGCCAACGTCCTGACTTTC	CATQASGANVLTF	-	-	TRBV7-9	TRBJ2-6
TGTGCCAATAAGCGGGAGGGCACAGATACGCAGTATTTT	CANKREGTDTQYF	-	TRBD2	TRBV6-5	TRBJ2-3
TGTGCCAGCGATACAGGCCCCTACAATGAGCAGTTCTTC	CASDTGPYNEQFF	-	-	TRBV2	TRBJ2-1
TGTGCCAGTAGTAATCTACAGGGTTTGAGAGGAACTGAAGCTTTCTTT	CASSNLQGLRGTEAFF	-	-	TRBV19	TRBJ1-1
TGTGCCAGCAGTTCCGACAGGGGAGCTGGGGGCTACACCTTC	CASSSDRGAGGYTF	-	TRBD1	TRBV6-6	TRBJ1-2
TGTGCCAGTAGTATCAGGGTTTGGGCAACTAATGAAAAACTGTTTTTT	CASSIRVWATNEKLFF	-	-	TRBV19	TRBJ1-4
TGTGCCAGCAGGCGACGGGACAGAAGCAATCAGCCCCAGCATTTT	CASRRRDRSNQPQHF	-	TRBD1	TRBV3-1/TRBV3-2	TRBJ1-5
TGTGCCTGGGGTATCGATGAGCAGTTCTTC	CAWGIDEQFF	few	-	TRBV30	TRBJ2-1
TGTGCCAGCAGTTCGACTACGGTACCCGGGGCCAACGTCCTGACTTTC	CASSSTTVPGANVLTF	-	-	TRBV7-2	TRBJ2-6
TGTGCCAGCAGTTTATTAGGGACTAGCGGGAGAATCTATACGCAGTATTTT	CASSLLGTSGRIYTQYF	-	TRBD2	TRBV27	TRBJ2-3
TGCGCCAGCAGCTTGGTGACTAGCGGGGATGGTGAGCAGTTCTTC	CASSLVTSGDGEQFF	-	TRBD2	TRBV5-1	TRBJ2-1
TGTGCCAGCAGCTTAGAGGGCGGGGGAACTGAAGCTTTCTTT	CASSLEGGGTEAFF	-	-	TRBV7-9	TRBJ1-1
TGTGCCAGCAGCCTGGGGACAGGGAGAGAGACCCAGTACTTC	CASSLGTGRETQYF	-	TRBD1	TRBV7-2	TRBJ2-5
TGTGCCAGCAGCTATAAAGGGCAGGGTGAGGGCTACACCTTC	CASSYKGQGEGYTF	-	-	TRBV7-9	TRBJ1-2
TGTGCCAGCAGCACGAGCGGGATGGGCTACGAGCAGTACTTC	CASSTSGMGYEQYF	few	TRBD2	TRBV7-9	TRBJ2-7
TGCGCCAGCCGGGGAGGTAGCGGGGTAGCTAGCACAGATACGCAGTATTTT	CASRGGSGVASTDTQYF	few	TRBD2	TRBV10-2	TRBJ2-3